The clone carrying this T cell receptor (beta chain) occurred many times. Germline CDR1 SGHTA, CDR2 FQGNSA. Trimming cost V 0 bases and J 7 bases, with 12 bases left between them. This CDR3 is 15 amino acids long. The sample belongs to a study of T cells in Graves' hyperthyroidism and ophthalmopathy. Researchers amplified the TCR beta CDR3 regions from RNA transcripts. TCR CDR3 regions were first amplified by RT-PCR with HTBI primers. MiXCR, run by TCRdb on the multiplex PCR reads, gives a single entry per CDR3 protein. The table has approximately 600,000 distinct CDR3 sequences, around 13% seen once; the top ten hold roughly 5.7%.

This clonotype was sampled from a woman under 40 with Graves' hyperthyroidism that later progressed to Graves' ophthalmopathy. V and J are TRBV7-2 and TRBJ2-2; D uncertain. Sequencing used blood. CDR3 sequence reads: CASSLAVNSNGELFF. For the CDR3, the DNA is TGTGCCAGCAGCTTAGCGGTCAATTCGAACGGGGAGCTGTTTTTT.